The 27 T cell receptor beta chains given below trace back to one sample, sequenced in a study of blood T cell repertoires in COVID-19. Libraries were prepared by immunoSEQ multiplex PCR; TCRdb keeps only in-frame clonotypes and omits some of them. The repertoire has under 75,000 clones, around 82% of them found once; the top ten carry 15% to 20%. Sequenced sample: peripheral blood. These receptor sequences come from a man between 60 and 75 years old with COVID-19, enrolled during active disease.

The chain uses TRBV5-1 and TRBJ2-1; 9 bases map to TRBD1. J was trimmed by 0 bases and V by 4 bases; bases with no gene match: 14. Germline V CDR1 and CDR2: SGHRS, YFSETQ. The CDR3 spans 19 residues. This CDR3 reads CASSPTGGVGDSSYNEQFF. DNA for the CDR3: TGCGCCAGCAGCCCAACAGGGGGCGTGGGGGACAGCTCCTACAATGAGCAGTTCTTC.

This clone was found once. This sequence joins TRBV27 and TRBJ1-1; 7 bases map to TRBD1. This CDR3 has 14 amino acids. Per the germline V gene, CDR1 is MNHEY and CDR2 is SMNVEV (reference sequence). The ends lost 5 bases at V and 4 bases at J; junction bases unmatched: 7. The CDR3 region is CASSQNQGGTEAFF. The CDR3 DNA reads TGTGCCAGCAGTCAAAACCAGGGGGGCACTGAAGCTTTCTTT.

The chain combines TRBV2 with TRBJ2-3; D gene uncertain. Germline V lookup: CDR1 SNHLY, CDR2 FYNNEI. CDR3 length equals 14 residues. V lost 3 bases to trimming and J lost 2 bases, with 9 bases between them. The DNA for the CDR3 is TGTGCCAGCAGTGATGGTGGCAACACAGATACGCAGTATTTT. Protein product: CASSDGGNTDTQYF.

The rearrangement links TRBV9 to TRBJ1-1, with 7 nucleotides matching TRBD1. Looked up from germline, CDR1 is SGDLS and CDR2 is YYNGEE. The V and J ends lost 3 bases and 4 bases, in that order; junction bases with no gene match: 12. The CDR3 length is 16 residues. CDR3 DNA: TGTGCCAGCAGCGCCGGACAGGCCGTAATTGGCACTGAAGCTTTCTTT. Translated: CASSAGQAVIGTEAFF.

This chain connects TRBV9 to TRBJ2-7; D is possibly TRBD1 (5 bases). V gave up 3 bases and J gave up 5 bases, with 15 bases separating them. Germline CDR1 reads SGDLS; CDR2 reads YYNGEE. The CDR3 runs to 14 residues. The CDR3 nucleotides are TGTGCCAGCAGCGGAGGCCCCGCCAGGGACGAGCAGTACTTC. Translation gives CASSGGPARDEQYF.

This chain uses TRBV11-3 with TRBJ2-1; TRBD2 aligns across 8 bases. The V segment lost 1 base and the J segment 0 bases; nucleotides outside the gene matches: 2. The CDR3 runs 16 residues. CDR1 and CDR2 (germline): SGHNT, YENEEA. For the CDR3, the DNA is TGTGCCAGCAGCTTAGGCGGGAGGAGCTCCTACAATGAGCAGTTCTTC. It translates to CASSLGGRSSYNEQFF. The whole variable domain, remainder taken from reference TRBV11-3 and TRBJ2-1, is EAGVVQSPRYKIIEKKQPVAFWCNPISGHNTLYWYLQNLGQGPELLIRYENEEAVDDSQLPKDRFSAERLKGVDSTLKIQPAELGDSAVYLCASSLGGRSSYNEQFFGPGTRLTVL.

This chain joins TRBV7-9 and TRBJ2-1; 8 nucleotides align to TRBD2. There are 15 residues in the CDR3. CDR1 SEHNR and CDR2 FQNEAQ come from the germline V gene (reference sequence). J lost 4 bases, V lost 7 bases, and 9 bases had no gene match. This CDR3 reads CASTLLGLAYNEQFF. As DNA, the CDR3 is TGTGCCAGCACCCTCCTCGGACTAGCATACAATGAGCAGTTCTTC.

CDR3 protein: CASSWPRGRAADTQYF. CDR3 sequence (DNA): TGCGCCAGCAGCTGGCCTCGTGGCAGGGCCGCAGATACGCAGTATTTT. The chain combines TRBV5-1 with TRBJ2-3, with a tentative D call TRBD1 (5 bases). The CDR3 is made up of 16 amino acids. V was clipped by 3 bases and J by 4 bases, with 18 bases between them. From germline, CDR1 is SGHRS and CDR2 YFSETQ.

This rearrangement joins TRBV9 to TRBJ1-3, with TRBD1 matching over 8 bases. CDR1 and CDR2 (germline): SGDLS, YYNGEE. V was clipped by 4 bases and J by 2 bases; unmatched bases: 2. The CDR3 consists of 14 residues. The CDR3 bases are TGTGCCAGCAGCCGGGACAGGACTGGAAACACCATATATTTT. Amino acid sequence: CASSRDRTGNTIYF.

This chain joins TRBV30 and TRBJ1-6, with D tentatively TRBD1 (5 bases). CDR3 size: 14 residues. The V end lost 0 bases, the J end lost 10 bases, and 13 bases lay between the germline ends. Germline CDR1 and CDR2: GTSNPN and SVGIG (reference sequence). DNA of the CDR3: TGTGCCTGGAGTGTAATTTCGGGGGACTCACCCCTCCACTTT. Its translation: CAWSVISGDSPLHF.

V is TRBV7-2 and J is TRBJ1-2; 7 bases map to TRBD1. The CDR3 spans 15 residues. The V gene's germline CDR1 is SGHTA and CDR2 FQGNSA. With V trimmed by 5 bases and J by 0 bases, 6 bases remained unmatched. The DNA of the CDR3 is TGTGCCAGCAGCCCTAGACAGGGTTCTAACTATGGCTACACCTTC. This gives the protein CASSPRQGSNYGYTF.

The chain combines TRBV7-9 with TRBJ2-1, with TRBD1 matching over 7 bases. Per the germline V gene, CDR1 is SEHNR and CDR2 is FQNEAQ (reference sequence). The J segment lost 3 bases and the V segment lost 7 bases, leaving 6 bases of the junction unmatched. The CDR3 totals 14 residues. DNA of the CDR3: TGTGCCAGCAACACAGGGGCGCTCTACAATGAGCAGTTCTTC. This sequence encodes CASNTGALYNEQFF.

In DNA form, the CDR3 reads TGTGCCAGCAGCCCACAGGGTTGGTATCAGCCCCAGCATTTT. It translates to CASSPQGWYQPQHF. V gene TRBV3-1 (or the pseudogene TRBV3-2) combines with J gene TRBJ1-5, with D possibly matching TRBD1 (6 bases). There are 14 residues in the CDR3. Looked up from germline, CDR1 is LGHDT and CDR2 is YNNKEL (reference sequence). Trimming took off 4 bases at V and 5 bases at J, with 12 bases between the two ends.

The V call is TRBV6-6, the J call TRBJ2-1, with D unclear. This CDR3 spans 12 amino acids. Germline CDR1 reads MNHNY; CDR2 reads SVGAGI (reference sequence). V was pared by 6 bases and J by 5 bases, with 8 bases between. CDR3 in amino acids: CASRETNNEQFF. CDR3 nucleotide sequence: TGTGCCAGCAGGGAGACCAACAATGAGCAGTTCTTC.

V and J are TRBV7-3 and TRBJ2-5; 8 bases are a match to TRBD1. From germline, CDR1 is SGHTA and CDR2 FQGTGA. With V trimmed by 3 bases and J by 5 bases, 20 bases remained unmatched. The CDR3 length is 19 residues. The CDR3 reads CASSFTANPGGATGETQYF. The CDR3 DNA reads TGTGCCAGCAGCTTCACCGCCAACCCAGGGGGCGCGACGGGTGAGACCCAGTACTTC. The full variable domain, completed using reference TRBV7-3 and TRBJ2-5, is GAGVSQTPSNKVTEKGKYVELRCDPISGHTALYWYRQSLGQGPEFLIYFQGTGAADDSGLPNDRFFAVRPEGSVSTLKIQRTERGDSAVYLCASSFTANPGGATGETQYFGPGTRLLVL.

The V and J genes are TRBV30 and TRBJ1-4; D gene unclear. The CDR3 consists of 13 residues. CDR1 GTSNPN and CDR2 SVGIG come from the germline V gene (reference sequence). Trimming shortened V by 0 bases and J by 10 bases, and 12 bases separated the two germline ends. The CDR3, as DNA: TGTGCCTGGAGTGTACAAGAGGGTCTAAAACTGTTTTTT. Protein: CAWSVQEGLKLFF.

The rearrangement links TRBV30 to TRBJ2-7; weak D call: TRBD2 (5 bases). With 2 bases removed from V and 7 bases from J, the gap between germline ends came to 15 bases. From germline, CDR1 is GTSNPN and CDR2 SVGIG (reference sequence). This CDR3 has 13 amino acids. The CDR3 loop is CAWSPSSSSEQYF. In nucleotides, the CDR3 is TGTGCCTGGAGTCCCTCTAGCTCCTCGGAGCAGTACTTC.

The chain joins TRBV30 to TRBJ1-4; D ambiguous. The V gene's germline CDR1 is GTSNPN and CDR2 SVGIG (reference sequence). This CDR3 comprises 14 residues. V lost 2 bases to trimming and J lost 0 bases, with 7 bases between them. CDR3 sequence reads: CAWSPGATNEKLFF. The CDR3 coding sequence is TGTGCCTGGAGTCCCGGGGCAACTAATGAAAAACTGTTTTTT.

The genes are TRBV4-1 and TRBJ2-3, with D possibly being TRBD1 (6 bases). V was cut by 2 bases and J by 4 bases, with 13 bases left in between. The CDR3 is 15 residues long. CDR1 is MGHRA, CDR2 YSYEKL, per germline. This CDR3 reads CASSQLTGSADTQYF. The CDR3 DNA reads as TGCGCCAGCAGCCAACTTACAGGGAGTGCAGATACGCAGTATTTT.

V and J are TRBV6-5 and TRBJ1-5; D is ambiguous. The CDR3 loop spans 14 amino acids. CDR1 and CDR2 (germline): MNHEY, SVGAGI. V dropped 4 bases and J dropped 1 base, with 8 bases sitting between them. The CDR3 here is CASSLARSNQPQHF. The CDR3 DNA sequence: TGTGCCAGCAGTTTGGCTCGAAGCAATCAGCCCCAGCATTTT.

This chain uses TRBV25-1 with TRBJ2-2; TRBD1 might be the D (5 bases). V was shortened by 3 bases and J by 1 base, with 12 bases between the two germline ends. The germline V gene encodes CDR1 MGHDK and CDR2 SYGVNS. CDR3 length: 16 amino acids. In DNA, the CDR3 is TGTGCCAGCAGTGATAATTCTACAGGGAACACCGGGGAGCTGTTTTTT. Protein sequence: CASSDNSTGNTGELFF.

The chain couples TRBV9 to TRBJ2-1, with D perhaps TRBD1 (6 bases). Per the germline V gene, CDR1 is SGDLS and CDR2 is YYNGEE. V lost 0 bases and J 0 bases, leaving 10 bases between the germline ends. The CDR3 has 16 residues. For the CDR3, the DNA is TGTGCCAGCAGCGTAGTAGGGGACATCTCCTACAATGAGCAGTTCTTC. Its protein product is CASSVVGDISYNEQFF.

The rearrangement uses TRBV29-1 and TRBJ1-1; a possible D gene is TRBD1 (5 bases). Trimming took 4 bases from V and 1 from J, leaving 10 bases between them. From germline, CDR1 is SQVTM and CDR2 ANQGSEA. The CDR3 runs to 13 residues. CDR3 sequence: CSVAGLANTEAFF. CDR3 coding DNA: TGCAGCGTTGCGGGACTGGCGAACACTGAAGCTTTCTTT.

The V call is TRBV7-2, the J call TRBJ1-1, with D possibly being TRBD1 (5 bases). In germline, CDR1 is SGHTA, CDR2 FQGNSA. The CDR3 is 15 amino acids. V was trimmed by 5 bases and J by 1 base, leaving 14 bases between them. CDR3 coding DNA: TGTGCCAGCAGCACAGGAGGGGCAGGGAACACTGAAGCTTTCTTT. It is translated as CASSTGGAGNTEAFF.

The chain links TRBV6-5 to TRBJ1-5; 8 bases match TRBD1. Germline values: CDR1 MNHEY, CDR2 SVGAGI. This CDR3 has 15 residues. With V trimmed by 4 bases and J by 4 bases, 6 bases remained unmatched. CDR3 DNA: TGTGCCAGCAGTTTAGGACAGGGCGAAAATCAGCCCCAGCATTTT. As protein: CASSLGQGENQPQHF.

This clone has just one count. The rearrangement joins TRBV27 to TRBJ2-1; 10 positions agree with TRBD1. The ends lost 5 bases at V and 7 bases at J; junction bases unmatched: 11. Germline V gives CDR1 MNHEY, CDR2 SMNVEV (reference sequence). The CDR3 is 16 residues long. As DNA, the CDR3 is TGTGCCAGCAGTCTTTTTCCGGGACAGGGGTCGAATGAGCAGTTCTTC. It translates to CASSLFPGQGSNEQFF.

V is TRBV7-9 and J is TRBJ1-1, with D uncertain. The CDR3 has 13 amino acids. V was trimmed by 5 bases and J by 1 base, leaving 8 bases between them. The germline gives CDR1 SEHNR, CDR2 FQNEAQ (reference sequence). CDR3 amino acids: CASSPSGNTEAFF. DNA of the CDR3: TGTGCCAGCAGCCCCTCCGGGAACACTGAAGCTTTCTTT.